One sample yielded the 21 T cell receptor beta chains listed below, sequenced in a study of blood T cell repertoires in COVID-19. Only in-frame clones appear in the TCRdb table, and some are missing; sequencing was by immunoSEQ multiplex PCR. The sample includes 120,000 to 150,000 clones, around 82% seen only once; the top ten take about 16%. Sequencing was carried out using peripheral blood. The receptor set was obtained from a human donor with acute or convalescent COVID-19. The donor label of this sample is uncertain.

The chain couples TRBV29-1 to TRBJ1-1; the D gene is possibly TRBD1 (5 bases). The germline gives CDR1 SQVTM, CDR2 ANQGSEA. CDR3 length: 13 residues. Trimming shortened V by 2 bases and J by 4 bases, and 11 bases separated the two germline ends. For the CDR3, the DNA is TGCAGCGTTGAACAGGGAGGAAGCACTGAAGCTTTCTTT. Amino acids: CSVEQGGSTEAFF. The full variable domain, with the rest looked up from reference TRBV29-1 and TRBJ1-1, is SAVISQKPSRDICQRGTSLTIQCQVDSQVTMMFWYRQQPGQSLTLIATANQGSEATYESGFVIDKFPISRPNLTFSTLTVSNMSPEDSSIYLCSVEQGGSTEAFFGQGTRLTVV.

This chain joins TRBV12-5 and TRBJ1-4; 12 bases map to TRBD1. The CDR3 length is 17 residues. Germline CDR1 reads LGHNT; CDR2 reads FRNRAP. J was trimmed by 7 bases and V by 1 base; bases with no gene match: 7. DNA for the CDR3: TGTGCTAGTGGTTTGGGGGACAGGGGGCCTTCGGGTGAAAAACTGTTTTTT. It translates to CASGLGDRGPSGEKLFF.

The gene calls are TRBV25-1 and TRBJ1-6, with 7 bases fitting TRBD1. The germline CDR1 and CDR2 sequences are MGHDK and SYGVNS. This CDR3 contains 15 residues. V lost 7 bases, J lost 5 bases, and 8 bases stayed unmatched. CDR3 loop: CASMGQKLNNSPLHF. The CDR3 region has the DNA TGTGCCAGCATGGGACAGAAATTAAATAATTCACCCCTCCACTTT.

This clone was seen a single time. This chain links TRBV6-2 or TRBV6-3 with TRBJ2-7; TRBD2 matches 13 bases. Germline-derived CDR1 and CDR2 are MNHEY and SVGEGT. V gave up 5 bases and J gave up 2 bases; unmatched junction bases: 6. The CDR3 covers 16 residues. The CDR3 is CASSTTSGGKTYEQYF. CDR3 nucleotide sequence: TGTGCCAGCAGTACGACTAGCGGGGGGAAGACCTACGAGCAGTACTTC.

The chain is built from TRBV7-2 and TRBJ2-2, with 13 bases lining up with TRBD2. The CDR3 totals 14 residues. Losses at the gene ends were 10 bases for V and 5 bases for J; bases not matched to a gene: 4. In germline, CDR1 is SGHTA, CDR2 FQGNSA. The CDR3 spells CATTTSGGTGELFF. CDR3 DNA sequence: TGTGCCACGACGACTAGCGGGGGGACCGGGGAGCTGTTTTTT.

J is TRBJ1-5 and V is TRBV10-3, with D possibly being TRBD1 (5 bases). The CDR3 extends over 14 amino acids. V was trimmed by 3 bases and J by 4 bases, leaving 10 bases between them. Germline assignment: CDR1 ENHRY and CDR2 SYGVKD. The CDR3 nucleotides read TGTGCCATCAGTGACCCGACAGCGAATCAGCCCCAGCATTTT. Its protein product is CAISDPTANQPQHF.

J is TRBJ1-4 and V is TRBV5-4, with a weak D call TRBD1 (6 bases). Germline CDR1 SGHNT, CDR2 YYREEE (reference sequence). V was trimmed by 4 bases and J by 0 bases, leaving 16 bases between them. This CDR3 has 17 amino acids. The CDR3 loop is CASSPWDTTATNEKLFF. CDR3 DNA sequence: TGTGCCAGCAGCCCGTGGGACACCACTGCAACTAATGAAAAACTGTTTTTT.

The V call is TRBV5-1, the J call TRBJ2-2; D might be TRBD2 (6 bases). CDR3 length equals 14 residues. From germline, CDR1 is SGHRS and CDR2 YFSETQ. The V gene lost 4 bases and the J gene lost 7 bases, with 14 bases spanning the gap. The CDR3 DNA sequence: TGCGCCAGCAGCGACGCCGTCGGGGGCGGGGAGCTGTTTTTT. Translating it yields CASSDAVGGGELFF.

On this clone itself: A junction boundary mismatches the germline segment, possibly from a read error. The genes are TRBV7-8 and TRBJ1-6, with TRBD1 identical over 11 bases. The CDR3 length is 18 residues. In germline, CDR1 is SGHVS, CDR2 FQNEAQ. The CDR3 nucleotides read TGTGCCAGCAACTTACGGGACAGGGGGAGCTCCTATAATTCACCCCTCCACTTT. Translated: CASNLRDRGSSYNSPLHF.

The rearrangement joins TRBV19 to TRBJ1-1; D not certain. V was pared by 3 bases and J by 1 base, with 6 bases between. Germline CDR1 LNHDA, CDR2 SQIVND (reference sequence). The CDR3 runs to 13 residues. This CDR3 is CASSISGNTEAFF. The CDR3 bases are TGTGCCAGTAGTATTTCGGGGAACACTGAAGCTTTCTTT.

This CDR3 is CASSQPRGGGYTF. The CDR3 DNA sequence: TGTGCCAGCAGCCAACCTCGGGGAGGTGGCTACACCTTC. The chain uses TRBV4-2 and TRBJ1-2; no firm D call. Germline CDR1 LGHNA, CDR2 YNFKEQ. Trimming removed 2 bases at V and 7 bases at J, with 11 bases between. The CDR3 is 13 amino acids.

The chain carries TRBV14 and TRBJ1-4; D is uncertain. CDR3 length: 15 residues. The V gene's germline CDR1 is SGHDN and CDR2 FVKESK. Trimming shortened V by 0 bases and J by 0 bases, and 5 bases separated the two germline ends. The CDR3 loop reads CASSQETTTNEKLFF. The CDR3 coding sequence is TGTGCCAGCAGCCAAGAGACTACAACTAATGAAAAACTGTTTTTT.

This chain uses TRBV4-1 with TRBJ1-3; D is unresolved. Germline assignment: CDR1 MGHRA and CDR2 YSYEKL. The CDR3 extends over 16 amino acids. Trimming shortened V by 5 bases and J by 1 base, and 15 bases separated the two germline ends. The CDR3 loop reads CASSISIAGSGNTIYF. The DNA of the CDR3 is TGCGCCAGCAGCATTTCCATCGCGGGTTCTGGAAACACCATATATTTT.

This chain connects TRBV30 to TRBJ1-2; D is unclear. The CDR3 extends over 11 amino acids. V lost 2 bases and J lost 6, with 7 bases in between. CDR1 is GTSNPN, CDR2 SVGIG, per germline (reference sequence). CDR3 sequence reads: CAWSRGNGYTF. CDR3 in DNA: TGTGCCTGGAGTCGAGGGAATGGCTACACCTTC.

The V call is TRBV4-1, the J call TRBJ2-7; 7 bases agree with TRBD1. Germline CDR1 reads MGHRA; CDR2 reads YSYEKL. CDR3 length: 15 amino acids. J lost 0 bases, V lost 4 bases, and 6 bases had no gene match. The CDR3: CASSPRQGSSYEQYF. The CDR3 DNA reads as TGCGCCAGCAGCCCCAGACAGGGAAGCTCCTACGAGCAGTACTTC.

This clone was counted a single time. The CDR3 bases are TGTGCCAGCAGCTTAGGACAGGGGGACGAAAAACTGTTTTTT. Its translation is CASSLGQGDEKLFF. This chain uses TRBV7-9 with TRBJ1-4, with TRBD1 matching over 9 bases. The CDR3 has 14 amino acids. V was pared by 1 base and J by 8 bases, with 2 bases of the junction left unmatched. Germline CDR1 reads SEHNR; CDR2 reads FQNEAQ (reference sequence).

This clone turned up a few times. CDR3 sequence reads: CASSYSWTGGRGEAFF. The DNA for the CDR3 is TGTGCCAGCAGTTACTCGTGGACAGGGGGACGGGGGGAAGCTTTCTTT. The rearrangement links TRBV6-5 to TRBJ1-1, with TRBD1 matching 10 bases. Trimming removed 0 bases from V and 8 bases from J; junction bases left unmatched: 9. The CDR3 loop spans 16 amino acids. Germline CDR1 reads MNHEY; CDR2 reads SVGAGI.

The chain carries TRBV2 and TRBJ1-4; TRBD1 matches at 8 bases. The CDR3 totals 15 residues. Per germline, CDR1 SNHLY and CDR2 FYNNEI. Germline trimming cut 5 bases from V and 6 bases from J; bases unmatched to any gene: 8. The CDR3 loop reads CASSFDRGGDEKLFF. The CDR3 DNA reads TGTGCCAGCAGTTTTGACAGGGGAGGGGATGAAAAACTGTTTTTT.

The table lists this clone with a few counts. The chain couples TRBV7-3 to TRBJ2-3, with 16 bases lining up with TRBD2. CDR3 length equals 18 residues. Germline CDR1 and CDR2: SGHTA and FQGTGA. V shed 5 bases and J 10 bases; nucleotides not matched to a gene: 15. The DNA for the CDR3 is TGTGCCAGCAGCCCGACCGGGACTAGCGGGGGGGCCTCGGGGGCGCAGTATTTT. The encoded protein is CASSPTGTSGGASGAQYF.

The chain uses TRBV7-7 and TRBJ2-3; 7 bases line up with TRBD2. V gave up 5 bases and J gave up 3 bases; unmatched junction bases: 5. Germline loops: CDR1 SSHAT, CDR2 FNYEAQ (reference sequence). The CDR3 is made up of 14 amino acids. CDR3: CASSQRGRTDTQYF. In DNA form, the CDR3 reads TGTGCCAGCAGCCAGCGGGGCAGGACAGATACGCAGTATTTT.

This clone was recorded a few times. The chain couples TRBV5-5 to TRBJ2-7; 7 bases are a match to TRBD1. CDR1 SGHKS and CDR2 YYEKEE come from the germline V gene (reference sequence). This CDR3 is 16 amino acids long. With 3 bases clipped from V and 0 bases from J, the junction kept 9 bases outside the gene matches. CDR3 region: CASSSIAGGSSYEQYF. DNA of the CDR3: TGTGCCAGCAGCTCCATCGCAGGGGGAAGCTCCTACGAGCAGTACTTC.